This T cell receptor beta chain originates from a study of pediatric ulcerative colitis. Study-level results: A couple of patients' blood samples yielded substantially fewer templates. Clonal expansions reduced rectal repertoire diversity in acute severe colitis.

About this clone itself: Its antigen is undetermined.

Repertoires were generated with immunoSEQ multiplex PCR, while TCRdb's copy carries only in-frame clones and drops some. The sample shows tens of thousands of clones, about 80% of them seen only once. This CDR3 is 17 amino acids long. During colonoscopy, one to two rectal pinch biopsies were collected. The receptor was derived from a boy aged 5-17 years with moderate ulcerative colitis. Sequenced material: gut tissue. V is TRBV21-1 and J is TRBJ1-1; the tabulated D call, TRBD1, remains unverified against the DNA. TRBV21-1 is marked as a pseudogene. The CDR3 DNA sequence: TGTGCCAGCAGCAAAGACAAGACACGATTTCTGAACACTGAAGCTTTCTTT. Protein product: CASSKDKTRFLNTEAFF.